This TCR beta chain was captured in a study of glioma-infiltrating T cells. Study-level results: CDR3 overlap between tissue and blood was very small.

Using RNA template, CDR3s of TCR alpha and beta were amplified with iRepertoire arm-PCR. A single record per CDR3 protein comes from TCRdb applying MiXCR to the multiplex PCR reads. The repertoire consists of approximately 120,000 distinct CDR3 sequences, with more than 20% occurring once and the leading ten covering roughly 15%. This clonotype was seen repeatedly, ten times or more. Antigen specificity is unknown. The CDR3 has 14 amino acids. V lost 5 bases and J lost 2, with 13 bases in between. Germline V gene lookup returns CDR1 SQVTM and CDR2 ANQGSEA. This clonotype was obtained from a human donor with low-grade glioma or glioblastoma, undergoing nonglioma brain surgery, or in good health (not recorded which). The sample consisted of glioma tissue, nonneoplastic brain tissue, or PBMCs (not recorded which). The chain uses TRBV29-1 and TRBJ2-1; D unclear. The CDR3 sequence is CSVTPNTAYNEQFF. The CDR3 nucleotides read TGCAGCGTTACGCCCAATACCGCCTACAATGAGCAGTTCTTC.